This T cell receptor (beta chain) came from a study of CD8+ T cells in alopecia areata. In the study overall: Affected scalp percentage set treated patients' severity scores.

This clone was recorded once. Its antigen remains unknown. The sample's treatment: oral pan-JAK inhibitor, 5-10 mg twice daily. V gave up 3 bases and J gave up 3 bases, with 11 bases separating them. The CDR3 runs to 14 residues. Germline CDR1 and CDR2: LNHNV and YYDKDF (reference sequence). Whole-study findings and limits: Just one nonresponder means the tie between baseline CD8+ expansion and response stays uncertain. Across lesional scalp, and particularly alopecia totalis/universalis, clonality surpassed that of normal scalp. Tofacitinib produced a significant decrease in scalp clonality and in expanded CD8+ clones among the top 100.

In each case, RNA was isolated and then reverse transcribed into cDNA as the sequencing template. TCRdb's copy holds only in-frame clones and misses some; the assay was immunoSEQ multiplex PCR. This sample has roughly 100,000 clones; 86% occur once, and the top ten carry 11%. The sequencing used CD8+ T cells sorted from blood, collected at approximately week 30, from a patient treated with tofacitinib. The rearrangement joins TRBV15 to TRBJ1-1; D might be TRBD1 (5 bases). This clonotype originated in a human donor with alopecia areata. CDR3 sequence: CATSSPWDDTEAFF. CDR3 nucleotides: TGTGCCACCAGCAGTCCCTGGGACGACACTGAAGCTTTCTTT.